This TCR beta chain was profiled in a study of T cell responses to AZD1222 COVID-19 vaccine. CDR3 length equals 12 residues. The V gene's germline CDR1 is SGHAT and CDR2 FQNNGV. Clones were sequenced by immunoSEQ multiplex PCR, and TCRdb holds only the in-frame ones, with some missing. The repertoire holds roughly 120,000 clones, roughly 89% seen once, with approximately 5.9% in the top ten. Study findings and constraints: Samples come after the peak T cell response, not at day 14. Spike-specific TCR breadth and depth rose after two AZD1222 doses. Baseline seropositivity occurred in only 5 or 6 AZD1222 recipients. Distributed over spike, vaccine-associated CD4 TCRs predominated at 160-218 and 743-854.

With regard to this clone: Its antigen is unknown. Relative to the germline gene, one junction end is altered; a read error may explain this.

The chain carries TRBV11-2 and TRBJ1-2; D not resolved. The sequence derives from an adult in good health. The specimen comprised peripheral blood, sampled on day 0 of AZD1222 vaccination. The CDR3 nucleotides are TGTGCCAGCAGTTTAGAGAGTCGTGGCTACACCTTC. Translation gives CASSLESRGYTF.